One sample yielded the 31 T cell receptor beta chains listed below, sequenced in a study of control samples from healthy donors and cancer patients. Produced via immunoSEQ multiplex PCR; TCRdb's table is partial and in-frame only. The sample consists of some 130,000 clones, 90% of them appearing once. Sequencing used blood. These TCRs come from a middle-aged man in good health.

V is TRBV5-1 and J is TRBJ1-1, with D unclear. This CDR3 contains 14 residues. V lost 0 bases and J 8 bases, leaving 14 bases between the germline ends. Germline lookup yields CDR1 SGHRS and CDR2 YFSETQ. This CDR3 is CASSLDIEVSEAFF. The CDR3 DNA reads TGCGCCAGCAGCTTGGACATCGAGGTTTCAGAAGCTTTCTTT.

The chain's CDR3 is CASSLGGAFNTEAFF. The CDR3 bases are TGTGCCAGCAGCTTAGGAGGGGCCTTTAACACTGAAGCTTTCTTT. V is TRBV7-8 and J is TRBJ1-1; tentatively, D is TRBD1 (5 bases). Germline V gives CDR1 SGHVS, CDR2 FQNEAQ. The CDR3 runs 15 residues. V was pared by 1 base and J by 2 bases, with 11 bases between.

This chain connects TRBV6-1 to TRBJ1-3; 7 bases line up with TRBD1. Germline assignment: CDR1 MNHNS and CDR2 SASEGT. This CDR3 spans 15 amino acids. Trimming removed 5 bases from V and 2 bases from J; junction bases left unmatched: 6. As DNA, the CDR3 is TGTGCCAGCAGTCCCCGGGACAGAGCTGGAAACACCATATATTTT. Its translation is CASSPRDRAGNTIYF.

A few counts support this clone. The rearrangement uses TRBV21-1 and TRBJ2-3; TRBD1, the D gene given by the table, was not confirmed from the DNA. TRBV21-1 is a recognized pseudogene. The CDR3 is 17 amino acids. The chain's CDR3 is CASSKINRNSITDTQYF. CDR3 sequence (DNA): TGTGCCAGCAGCAAAATTAACAGGAATTCGATCACAGATACGCAGTATTTT.

The chain has TRBV5-1 and TRBJ2-2; no clear D. This CDR3 is 16 amino acids long. Germline assignment: CDR1 SGHRS and CDR2 YFSETQ. Deletions cut 0 bases from V and 0 bases from J, with 9 bases between. CDR3 amino acids: CASSLVADTNTGELFF. The DNA for the CDR3 is TGCGCCAGCAGCTTGGTTGCAGACACGAACACCGGGGAGCTGTTTTTT.

The gene calls are TRBV6-4 and TRBJ2-1, with 9 bases aligning to TRBD1. J lost 10 bases, V lost 5 bases, and 15 bases had no gene match. CDR1 is MRHNA, CDR2 SNTAGT, per germline. This CDR3 has 16 amino acids. CDR3 residues: CASSSRGGTGRGEQFF. For the CDR3, the DNA is TGTGCCAGCAGTTCAAGAGGAGGGACAGGGAGAGGGGAGCAGTTCTTC.

This chain uses TRBV27 with TRBJ2-2; D gene ambiguous. Germline CDR1 is MNHEY and CDR2 is SMNVEV (reference sequence). Trimming took 10 bases from V and 3 from J, leaving 15 bases between them. The CDR3 runs to 14 residues. The CDR3 sequence is CATLPRVDTGELFF. The DNA of the CDR3 is TGTGCCACGCTCCCCCGTGTTGACACCGGGGAGCTGTTTTTT.

This clone was seen only once. The chain joins TRBV20-1 to TRBJ2-1; TRBD1 agrees at 7 bases. This CDR3 is built from 16 residues. Germline-derived CDR1 and CDR2 are DFQATT and SNEGSKA (reference sequence). V shed 3 bases and J 1 base; nucleotides not matched to a gene: 9. The DNA of the CDR3 is TGCAGTGCTAGTTTTCGACAGGGCGGATCCTACAATGAGCAGTTCTTC. It is translated as CSASFRQGGSYNEQFF.

The chain couples TRBV6-5 to TRBJ2-7; no reliable D call. Germline V gene sequence: CDR1 MNHEY, CDR2 SVGAGI. The germline V and J ends were trimmed by 2 bases and 1 base, with 6 bases remaining between them. CDR3 length equals 13 residues. The CDR3 protein is CASSYRESYEQYF. In nucleotides, the CDR3 is TGTGCCAGCAGTTACCGCGAGTCCTACGAGCAGTACTTC.

The chain employs TRBV2 and TRBJ2-2; D not certain. The CDR3 runs 16 residues. CDR1 and CDR2 from the germline V gene are SNHLY and FYNNEI. V was pared by 4 bases and J by 6 bases, with 18 bases between. CDR3 bases: TGTGCCAGCAGTGCTACGCTCCGGGCCAAAGCCGGGGAGCTGTTTTTT. Amino acid sequence: CASSATLRAKAGELFF.

The J gene is TRBJ2-1, the V gene TRBV9; 10 bases map to TRBD2. CDR3 length equals 14 residues. The germline V gene encodes CDR1 SGDLS and CDR2 YYNGEE. Trimming at V came to 4 bases and at J to 7 bases, leaving 5 bases not matched to a gene. The CDR3 protein is CASSIPGLANEQFF. The CDR3 DNA follows: TGTGCCAGCAGCATCCCGGGACTAGCGAATGAGCAGTTCTTC.

V and J are TRBV5-1 and TRBJ2-7; D remains unclear. The V end lost 0 bases, the J end lost 4 bases, and 8 bases lay between the germline ends. This CDR3 is built from 13 residues. CDR1 is SGHRS and CDR2 is YFSETQ in the germline V gene. CDR3 region: CASSLVSGYEQYF. In DNA form, the CDR3 reads TGCGCCAGCAGCTTGGTGTCCGGGTACGAGCAGTACTTC.

This clone has just one count. CDR3 protein: CASSLRGGVPLTNYGYTF. The CDR3 DNA follows: TGCGCCAGCAGCTTGAGAGGGGGCGTCCCACTTACTAACTATGGCTACACCTTC. The J gene is TRBJ1-2, the V gene TRBV5-1; 7 bases align to TRBD1. Germline trimming cut 1 base from V and 0 bases from J; bases unmatched to any gene: 12. This CDR3 contains 18 residues. Germline V lookup: CDR1 SGHRS, CDR2 YFSETQ.

The V gene is TRBV3-1 (or the pseudogene TRBV3-2), the J gene TRBJ2-1; the match to TRBD2 covers 7 bases. After removal of 4 bases from V and 9 bases from J, the junction contained 12 bases not matched to a gene. CDR3 length: 15 residues. Germline CDR1 LGHDT, CDR2 YNNKEL (reference sequence). CDR3 residues: CASSPLGRGFSEQFF. CDR3 nucleotide sequence: TGTGCCAGCAGCCCCCTAGGGCGGGGGTTTAGTGAGCAGTTCTTC.

The chain is built from TRBV4-2 and TRBJ2-2, with 8 bases matching TRBD2. Germline lookup yields CDR1 LGHNA and CDR2 YNFKEQ. Trimming at V came to 0 bases and at J to 4 bases, leaving 10 bases not matched to a gene. The CDR3 length is 18 residues. The chain's CDR3 is CASSQDTLQRGFTGELFF. In nucleotides, the CDR3 is TGTGCCAGCAGCCAAGATACCCTTCAGCGGGGGTTCACCGGGGAGCTGTTTTTT.

V gene TRBV12-5 combines with J gene TRBJ2-3; weak D call: TRBD2 (5 bases). The CDR3 is 16 residues long. The germline CDR1 and CDR2 sequences are LGHNT and FRNRAP. The V end lost 3 bases, the J end lost 5 bases, and 18 bases lay between the germline ends. The CDR3 loop is CASGLGPGTRGDTQYF. Written as DNA, the CDR3 is TGTGCTAGTGGTTTAGGCCCAGGTACCCGGGGAGATACGCAGTATTTT.

This clone was picked up one time. The chain carries TRBV12-3 or TRBV12-4 and TRBJ1-2; D is ambiguous. There are 12 residues in the CDR3. The germline V and J ends were trimmed by 4 bases and 7 bases, with 10 bases remaining between them. The CDR3 loop reads CASSSRVGGYTF. Written as DNA, the CDR3 is TGTGCCAGCAGTTCGAGGGTGGGTGGCTACACCTTC.

J is TRBJ2-7 and V is TRBV20-1; D is tentatively TRBD1 or TRBD2 (5 bases each). Trimming removed 7 bases from V and 3 bases from J, with 10 bases in between. The CDR3 runs to 11 residues. Germline CDR1 DFQATT, CDR2 SNEGSKA (reference sequence). CDR3 region: CSVGTFYEQYF. The CDR3 DNA sequence: TGCAGTGTCGGGACCTTCTACGAGCAGTACTTC.

Only one count was recorded for this clone. The J gene is TRBJ2-7, the V gene TRBV11-2; the D is unclear. The CDR3 runs 16 residues. Looked up from germline, CDR1 is SGHAT and CDR2 is FQNNGV. V was shortened by 3 bases and J by 1 base, with 16 bases between the two germline ends. CDR3: CASSFYSAGPSYEQYF. CDR3 sequence (DNA): TGTGCCAGCAGCTTTTACTCGGCAGGACCTTCCTACGAGCAGTACTTC.

V usage is TRBV5-1 and J usage is TRBJ2-1; 12 bases are a match to TRBD2. The germline V gene encodes CDR1 SGHRS and CDR2 YFSETQ. The V and J ends lost 4 bases and 4 bases, in that order; junction bases with no gene match: 6. The CDR3 loop spans 16 amino acids. In DNA form, the CDR3 reads TGCGCCAGCAGCACCCTAGCGGGGGGGCTATACAATGAGCAGTTCTTC. Its protein is CASSTLAGGLYNEQFF.

The V gene is TRBV10-2, the J gene TRBJ2-5, with 9 bases that match TRBD2. Germline V gene sequence: CDR1 WSHSY, CDR2 SAAADI. Trimming removed 0 bases from V and 5 bases from J; junction bases left unmatched: 4. The length of the CDR3 is 15 residues. The CDR3, as DNA: TGCGCCAGCAGTGAGTCGATAGCGGGGGCGGAGACCCAGTACTTC. Protein sequence: CASSESIAGAETQYF.

The genes are TRBV4-1 and TRBJ2-1, with 8 positions matching TRBD2. CDR3 size: 18 residues. Trimming took 0 bases from V and 2 from J; bases not matched to a gene: 9. Germline V lookup: CDR1 MGHRA, CDR2 YSYEKL. The CDR3 nucleotides read TGCGCCAGCAGCCAAGACGTAGCGGGGATAGGAGCCTACAATGAGCAGTTCTTC. Amino acid sequence: CASSQDVAGIGAYNEQFF.

This chain links TRBV13 with TRBJ2-7, with TRBD2 matching over 9 bases. The V gene's germline CDR1 is PRHDT and CDR2 FYEKMQ (reference sequence). With 6 bases clipped from V and 2 bases from J, the junction kept 5 bases outside the gene matches. This CDR3 spans 14 amino acids. The CDR3 bases are TGTGCCAGCAGTTTCAAGCGGGGGGCCTACGAGCAGTACTTC. It codes for CASSFKRGAYEQYF.

This rearrangement joins TRBV29-1 to TRBJ2-1; possibly TRBD1 for D (6 bases). The V gene lost 6 bases and the J gene lost 4 bases, with 16 bases spanning the gap. The CDR3 contains 14 residues. In germline, CDR1 is SQVTM, CDR2 ANQGSEA. In nucleotides, the CDR3 is TGCAGCGTACTTTTGGGACACTGGTACAATGAGCAGTTCTTC. Translated: CSVLLGHWYNEQFF.

The J gene is TRBJ1-2, the V gene TRBV4-1; D unresolved. Germline values: CDR1 MGHRA, CDR2 YSYEKL. The V and J ends lost 0 bases and 5 bases respectively, with 13 bases between them. CDR3 length: 15 amino acids. The CDR3 DNA follows: TGCGCCAGCAGCCAAGAGAACGCGGGGAGTTATGGCTACACCTTC. Translating gives CASSQENAGSYGYTF.

This chain connects TRBV2 to TRBJ2-2, with D tentatively TRBD1 (5 bases). V lost 7 bases to trimming and J lost 2 bases, with 11 bases between them. In germline, CDR1 is SNHLY, CDR2 FYNNEI. The CDR3 runs 14 residues. Written as DNA, the CDR3 is TGTGCCAGCATGAGCAGGGAAAACACCGGGGAGCTGTTTTTT. Protein product: CASMSRENTGELFF.

The chain joins TRBV19 to TRBJ2-2, with 9 bases that match TRBD2. The length of the CDR3 is 16 residues. J was trimmed by 4 bases and V by 8 bases; bases with no gene match: 11. CDR1 and CDR2 (germline): LNHDA, SQIVND (reference sequence). CDR3 DNA sequence: TGTGCCAGTCGCGAACCGGGACTAGCTTTCACCGGGGAGCTGTTTTTT. Protein sequence: CASREPGLAFTGELFF.

This chain joins TRBV3-1 (or the pseudogene TRBV3-2) and TRBJ1-6, with TRBD1 matching 7 bases. The length of the CDR3 is 17 residues. Per germline, CDR1 LGHDT and CDR2 YNNKEL (reference sequence). After removal of 1 base from V and 9 bases from J, the junction contained 12 bases not matched to a gene. CDR3 residues: CASSQAGGGPASSPLHF. In nucleotides, the CDR3 is TGTGCCAGCAGCCAAGCAGGGGGGGGTCCAGCGTCTTCACCCCTCCACTTT.

This chain connects TRBV28 to TRBJ2-5, with D perhaps matching TRBD2 (5 bases). In germline, CDR1 is MDHEN, CDR2 SYDVKM. CDR3 length: 13 residues. V lost 4 bases to trimming and J lost 5 bases, with 11 bases between them. CDR3 bases: TGTGCCAGCAGTTCGGGGTTTTGGGAGACCCAGTACTTC. This translates into CASSSGFWETQYF. Full variable domain (missing parts from reference TRBV28 and TRBJ2-5): DVKVTQSSRYLVKRTGEKVFLECVQDMDHENMFWYRQDPGLGLRLIYFSYDVKMKEKGDIPEGYSVSREKKERFSLILESASTNQTSMYLCASSSGFWETQYFGPGTRLLVL.

This clone was seen a single time. The CDR3 DNA is TGTGCCAGCAGCTTTAGGCCAAACTATGGCTACACCTTC. This translates into CASSFRPNYGYTF. The rearrangement links TRBV5-4 to TRBJ1-2; D unclear. V was trimmed by 2 bases and J by 2 bases, leaving 7 bases between them. CDR1 SGHNT and CDR2 YYREEE come from the germline V gene (reference sequence). The CDR3 has 13 amino acids. Filled out from reference TRBV5-4 and TRBJ1-2, the complete variable domain reads ETGVTQSPTHLIKTRGQQVTLRCSSQSGHNTVSWYQQALGQGPQFIFQYYREEENGRGNFPPRFSGLQFPNYSSELNVNALELDDSALYLCASSFRPNYGYTFGSGTRLTVV.

This chain's CDR3 is CASSPDWGNTGELFF. CDR3 DNA sequence: TGTGCCAGCAGCCCGGACTGGGGAAACACCGGGGAGCTGTTTTTT. V and J are TRBV7-9 and TRBJ2-2; D may be TRBD2 (5 bases). CDR3 length equals 15 residues. V gave up 5 bases and J gave up 2 bases, with 12 bases separating them. The germline gives CDR1 SEHNR, CDR2 FQNEAQ (reference sequence). The full variable domain, rest sourced from reference TRBV7-9 and TRBJ2-2, is DTGVSQNPRHKITKRGQNVTFRCDPISEHNRLYWYRQTLGQGPEFLTYFQNEAQLEKSRLLSDRFSAERPKGSFSTLEIQRTEQGDSAMYLCASSPDWGNTGELFFGEGSRLTVL.